A single sample is the source of the 10 T cell receptor beta chains below, sequenced in a study of control samples from healthy donors and cancer patients. Using immunoSEQ multiplex PCR, the repertoire was profiled, and TCRdb retains in-frame clones only, with some absent. The sample consists of under 55,000 clones, around 93% of them appearing once. Sequencing used PBMCs. Every receptor here comes from a woman between 35 and 50 years old with head and neck cancer.

This rearrangement joins TRBV5-1 to TRBJ1-3, with a possible D match to TRBD1 (6 bases). Germline CDR1 is SGHRS and CDR2 is YFSETQ. There are 14 residues in the CDR3. Trimming shortened V by 3 bases and J by 3 bases, and 10 bases separated the two germline ends. The CDR3 is CASSSGGSGNTIYF. As DNA, the CDR3 is TGCGCCAGCAGCTCTGGGGGCAGTGGAAACACCATATATTTT. The whole variable domain, remainder taken from reference TRBV5-1 and TRBJ1-3, is KAGVTQTPRYLIKTRGQQVTLSCSPISGHRSVSWYQQTPGQGLQFLFEYFSETQRNKGNFPGRFSGRQFSNSRSEMNVSTLELGDSALYLCASSSGGSGNTIYFGEGSWLTVV.

The count of this clone is one. The chain uses TRBV18 and TRBJ2-3; 9 bases fit TRBD2. Germline loops: CDR1 KGHSH, CDR2 LQKENI. Losses at the gene ends were 6 bases for V and 0 bases for J; bases not matched to a gene: 7. CDR3 length: 16 residues. In DNA, the CDR3 is TGTGCCAGCTCCGTGACTAGCGGTTATAGCACAGATACGCAGTATTTT. Translating gives CASSVTSGYSTDTQYF. Combining the CDR3 with reference TRBV18 and TRBJ2-3 gives the whole variable domain NAGVMQNPRHLVRRRGQEARLRCSPMKGHSHVYWYRQLPEEGLKFMVYLQKENIIDESGMPKERFSAEFPKEGPSILRIQQVVRGDSAAYFCASSVTSGYSTDTQYFGPGTRLTVL.

The chain recombines TRBV5-4 with TRBJ2-3; 13 bases match TRBD2. The germline V gene encodes CDR1 SGHNT and CDR2 YYREEE (reference sequence). J lost 2 bases, V lost 2 bases, and 2 bases had no gene match. CDR3 size: 16 residues. The CDR3 loop is CASSLLAGGSTDTQYF. CDR3 sequence (DNA): TGTGCCAGCAGCTTACTAGCGGGAGGGTCCACAGATACGCAGTATTTT.

The V call is TRBV6-1, the J call TRBJ1-5; D call uncertain. The V end was cut by 0 bases, the J end by 6 bases, with 15 bases between. The CDR3 is 16 amino acids. The germline V gene encodes CDR1 MNHNS and CDR2 SASEGT. The CDR3 reads CASSEARYGKGQPQHF. The CDR3, as DNA: TGTGCCAGCAGTGAAGCCCGGTACGGTAAGGGTCAGCCCCAGCATTTT.

CDR3 nucleotide sequence: TGTGCCAGCAGCTTGGGACTAGCGGGAGGGACCACCTACGAGCAGTACTTC. The encoded protein is CASSLGLAGGTTYEQYF. The genes are TRBV7-8 and TRBJ2-7, with 16 bases lining up with TRBD2. CDR3 length: 17 residues. CDR1 is SGHVS, CDR2 FQNEAQ, per germline. V lost 3 bases, J lost 2 bases, and 4 bases stayed unmatched.

The rearrangement joins TRBV7-9 to TRBJ2-5, with TRBD2 matching over 7 bases. The V gene's germline CDR1 is SEHNR and CDR2 FQNEAQ (reference sequence). V trimming: 4 bases; J trimming: 1 base; junction bases outside the gene matches: 9. There are 16 residues in the CDR3. CDR3 sequence (DNA): TGTGCCAGCAGCTCCGTTCGTACGGGAGGCCAAGAGACCCAGTACTTC. Translating it yields CASSSVRTGGQETQYF.

For this clone: One end of the junction is discordant with germline, which a read error may explain. V is TRBV6-6 and J is TRBJ2-5, with D unclear. The CDR3 is 13 residues long. CDR1 is MNHNY and CDR2 is SVGAGI in the germline V gene (reference sequence). The CDR3 spells CASSYRYQEAQYF. The CDR3 bases are TGTGCCAGCAGTTACCGATACCAAGAGGCCCAGTACTTC.

This clone occurred once. This chain connects TRBV20-1 to TRBJ2-2; D call uncertain. The CDR3 has 10 residues. The V gene's germline CDR1 is DFQATT and CDR2 SNEGSKA (reference sequence). The CDR3 sequence: CSAQPGELFF. CDR3 nucleotides: TGCAGCGCCCAACCCGGGGAGCTGTTTTTT.

The table lists this clone with a count of one. This sequence joins TRBV30 and TRBJ2-7; 7 bases agree with TRBD2. After removal of 0 bases from V and 1 base from J, the junction contained 0 bases not matched to a gene. Germline-derived CDR1 and CDR2 are GTSNPN and SVGIG (reference sequence). CDR3 length: 13 amino acids. The CDR3 protein is CAWSVGGSYEQYF. The CDR3 DNA sequence: TGTGCCTGGAGTGTGGGGGGGTCCTACGAGCAGTACTTC. Combining the CDR3 with reference TRBV30 and TRBJ2-7 gives the whole variable domain SQTIHQWPATLVQPVGSPLSLECTVEGTSNPNLYWYRQAAGRGLQLLFYSVGIGQISSEVPQNLSASRPQDRQFILSSKKLLLSDSGFYLCAWSVGGSYEQYFGPGTRLTVT.

V usage is TRBV5-4 and J usage is TRBJ1-6; the match to TRBD1 covers 7 bases. The trim removed 2 bases at V and 7 bases at J, leaving 3 bases unmatched. The length of the CDR3 is 14 residues. CDR1 and CDR2 from the germline V gene are SGHNT and YYREEE (reference sequence). CDR3 residues: CASSLDRANSPLHF. CDR3 nucleotides: TGTGCCAGCAGCTTAGACAGGGCAAATTCACCCCTCCACTTT.